Listed here are 5 T cell receptor beta chains from one sample, sequenced in a study of blood T cell repertoires in COVID-19. Clones were read by immunoSEQ multiplex PCR, and TCRdb kept only the in-frame ones, dropping some. Of 120,000 or so clones in the sample, approximately 83% were seen once. Sequenced: peripheral blood. Receptors originate from a man at least 80 years old with active or convalescent COVID-19.

This chain links TRBV10-3 with TRBJ2-2; 13 positions agree with TRBD2. Germline CDR1 and CDR2: ENHRY and SYGVKD. The CDR3 contains 18 residues. V lost 4 bases to trimming and J lost 4 bases; unmatched junction nucleotides: 9. The chain's CDR3 is CAISGGLAGNRGTGELFF. Here the CDR3 DNA reads TGTGCCATCAGTGGGGGACTAGCGGGAAACCGGGGCACCGGGGAGCTGTTTTTT.

The chain recombines TRBV19 with TRBJ2-1; the match to TRBD2 covers 11 bases. The V gene end was trimmed by 5 bases and the J gene end by 7 bases; junction bases not matched to a gene: 13. The CDR3 is 17 residues long. Per the germline V gene, CDR1 is LNHDA and CDR2 is SQIVND (reference sequence). The CDR3 DNA follows: TGTGCCAGTAGTTCCTCAGAGACTAGCGGGACGGTTAATGAGCAGTTCTTC. Translating it yields CASSSSETSGTVNEQFF. Together with reference TRBV19 and TRBJ2-1, the CDR3 gives the full variable domain: DGGITQSPKYLFRKEGQNVTLSCEQNLNHDAMYWYRQDPGQGLRLIYYSQIVNDFQKGDIAEGYSVSREKKESFPLTVTSAQKNPTAFYLCASSSSETSGTVNEQFFGPGTRLTVL.

The chain has TRBV9 and TRBJ1-4; TRBD1 might be the D (6 bases). The CDR3 sequence is 15 residues long. V shed 3 bases and J shed 7 bases, with 16 bases lying between them. The germline V gene encodes CDR1 SGDLS and CDR2 YYNGEE. In DNA, the CDR3 is TGTGCCAGCAGCGATACCGGGACAACCGGTGAAAAACTGTTTTTT. Translating gives CASSDTGTTGEKLFF. Combining the CDR3 with reference TRBV9 and TRBJ1-4 gives the whole variable domain DSGVTQTPKHLITATGQRVTLRCSPRSGDLSVYWYQQSLDQGLQFLIQYYNGEERAKGNILERFSAQQFPDLHSELNLSSLELGDSALYFCASSDTGTTGEKLFFGSGTQLSVL.

V and J are TRBV6-1 and TRBJ1-1; no reliable D call. Germline V gives CDR1 MNHNS, CDR2 SASEGT. The CDR3 covers 15 residues. V gave up 1 base and J gave up 4 bases, with 13 bases separating them. The CDR3 DNA follows: TGTGCCAGCAGTGAAGGGAGGATTCGGTTCACTGAAGCTTTCTTT. It codes for CASSEGRIRFTEAFF.

The chain recombines TRBV18 with TRBJ2-7, with 8 bases lining up with TRBD1. Germline V gene sequence: CDR1 KGHSH, CDR2 LQKENI. Germline trimming cut 1 base from V and 7 bases from J; bases unmatched to any gene: 12. The CDR3 spans 16 residues. The CDR3 nucleotides read TGTGCCAGCTCACCACGGACAGGGTCAACCCTTAGGGAGCAGTACTTC. The encoded protein is CASSPRTGSTLREQYF. Full variable domain (outside the CDR3, taken from reference TRBV18 and TRBJ2-7): NAGVMQNPRHLVRRRGQEARLRCSPMKGHSHVYWYRQLPEEGLKFMVYLQKENIIDESGMPKERFSAEFPKEGPSILRIQQVVRGDSAAYFCASSPRTGSTLREQYFGPGTRLTVT.